The present entry profiles one T cell receptor beta chain with its context. Its antigen has not been determined. It has no much larger one-base neighbor in the sample; base qualities were not kept. Trimming accounts for 1 base at V and 7 bases at J, while the number of junction bases matched to no gene is 4. CDR1 and CDR2 are read off the germline V gene as SGHTA and FQGNSA. Spanning cysteine to phenylalanine, the CDR3 consists of 17 amino acids. The entry retains the CDR3 DNA only, 51 bases that are in frame from base 1. This sample was taken from a study of beta chain features in type 1 diabetes (dated 2018 in TCRdb). Context from the whole study: Patients and healthy donors did not differ in mean age, gender distribution, total cell number or subset yield. A total of 85 million to 140 million sorted cells were examined across all samples, and a strong correlation was observed between cell number per subset and RNA yield. The study compared the TCRB repertoires of sorted circulating CD4+ T cell subsets in recently diagnosed type 1 diabetes patients with those in matched healthy donors. Naive and central memory subsets were obtained from all 28 donors, but regulatory and stem cell-like memory subsets were isolated from only 8 patients and roughly 8 healthy donors.

Overall results and qualifications from the work: Only small numbers of individuals were included in the HLA sub-analyses, which left unresolved whether HLA type had any influence on TCRB rearrangement. Because cDNA was sequenced instead of genomic DNA, activated cells with high expression could be over-represented, although the groups did not differ in activation or CD3 levels. A moderate but significant shortening of TCRB CDR3 length was observed in type 1 diabetes patients in all four CD4+ subsets. At VDJ recombination sites, patients with type 1 diabetes made fewer insertions and deleted more nucleotides, a pattern implying thymic rearrangement abnormalities. Naive, central memory and regulatory TCRB repertoires appeared more similar among patients than among healthy donors. Shorter templates might be favored by PCR, yet because patient and control samples were amplified and corrected together, any such skew would affect both groups equally.

Each donor gave one peripheral blood draw, approximately 120 mL on average, collected into heparinised tubes. A BD FACSAria II was used to sort naive, central memory, regulatory and stem cell-like memory CD4+ T cells with a panel that included CD45RO, CCR7, CD25, CD127, CD95 and CD27. All sorted populations exceeded 95% purity. Right away, PBMCs were isolated by Lymphoprep density gradient centrifugation and were stained directly, with no culture step. So that batch effects would be minimized, each experiment stained and sorted samples in pairs, pairing one healthy donor with one patient. The entire isolated RNA was reverse transcribed using the High Capacity cDNA Reverse Transcription Kit, and thus expressed TCRB transcripts were sequenced. Deep immunoSEQ sequencing was performed on naive, central memory and regulatory T cell samples, with an average of roughly 3.3 million total reads per sample. After sorted cells were lysed in RLT buffer, RNA was extracted with DNase-treated RNeasy Micro or Mini kits, with the choice depending on cell number. Each cell subset was processed on its own to prevent cross-contamination, while patient and healthy donor samples were processed together. The immunoSEQ multiplex PCR was used to amplify TCRB sequences from cDNA, generating 87-bp fragments that spanned the CDR3 region. Sequencing of the amplicons was done on the Illumina HiSeq platform. In the source study's methods: Synthetic template baselines were used to correct PCR bias computationally, reads within Hamming distance 2 were collapsed together, and singletons that could not be merged were discarded. By aligning reads against IMGT, V, D and J genes, CDR3 length, and insertions or deletions at six rearrangement sites were assigned. Clonotype counts were normalized to sorted cell number within each subset before computing true diversity and Gini coefficients with the tcR R package. The overlap coefficient, calculated on TCRB nucleotide sequences, was used to quantify repertoire sharing. Out-of-frame TCRB sequences from naive cells were analyzed as a proxy for the pre-selection repertoire. Drawn from immuneACCESS, this table holds only the in-frame rearrangements with V and J called that TCRdb kept. Clones are partly lost; checked studies trace under half to an unresolved V gene and leave the rest unexplained. The DNA gave D and trimming, while V, J and clone size come from that table. The sample table lists 350,000 to 400,000 clones, approximately 12% of them with a count of one. The ten largest clones take up about 0.01% of the sample.

The specimen was naive CD4+ T cells from blood. The cell subset or site label, as the study defines it: true naive CD4+ T cells. Recombination connected TRBV7-2 to TRBJ2-1; a stretch of 16 junction bases matches TRBD2. This sequence was found in a woman between 18 and 29 years old with type 1 diabetes. The CDR3 amino acid sequence is: CASSLVGTSGGANEQFF. The sequenced DNA is TGTGCCAGCAGCTTAGTCGGGACTAGCGGGGGGGCTAATGAGCAGTTCTTC.